This TCR beta chain was recorded in a study of shared clonotypes between healthy human individuals. The V gene lost 3 bases and the J gene lost 2 bases, with 4 bases spanning the gap. CDR3 length: 12 residues. Germline V gene lookup returns CDR1 SEHNR and CDR2 FQNEAQ (reference sequence). The deep-level immunoSEQ assay was used. Assay: immunoSEQ multiplex PCR; the TCRdb copy retains only in-frame clones and omits some. This sample has some 600,000 clones, with 95% to 96% found just once. Terminally differentiated effector memory CD45RA+ cells were excluded from the naive CD8 cells, which were CD45RO-negative and positively selected for CCR7. Turning to this clone: This sample also contains other DNA sequences that code for the same CDR3.

The specimen was naive CD8+ T cells sorted from blood. This clonotype was obtained from a woman in her 30s in good health. J is TRBJ1-1 and V is TRBV7-9; D gene uncertain. CDR3 residues: CASSFGNTEAFF. DNA of the CDR3: TGTGCCAGCAGCTTCGGTAACACTGAAGCTTTCTTT.